This T cell receptor (beta chain) was obtained from a study of OX40 agonist ivuxolimab in advanced cancers. Across the study: Treatment of patients was with ivuxolimab, an agonistic anti-OX40 (CD134) antibody. A diagnosis of hepatocellular carcinoma, melanoma, renal cell or head and neck cancer was present in dose-escalation patients. The study's findings and limits: At 0.1 to 3.0 mg/kg, clonal expansion of CD4+ and CD8+ blood T cells had occurred by week 6.

The protocol was immunoSEQ multiplex PCR, while the TCRdb copy is restricted to in-frame clones and leaves out a portion. Of tens of thousands of clones listed, about 86% are singletons. Remarks on this clone: The antigen remains undetermined.

CDR3 length equals 14 residues. V dropped 4 bases and J dropped 4 bases, with 12 bases sitting between them. Germline loops: CDR1 SGHRS, CDR2 YFSETQ. The chain carries TRBV5-1 and TRBJ2-1, with a weak D call TRBD1 (6 bases). The sequencing used CD4+ or CD8+ T cells sorted from blood, collected in a trial of the OX40 agonist ivuxolimab. This clonotype was obtained from an adult with an advanced solid tumor such as melanoma, head and neck, liver or kidney cancer. CDR3 region: CASSTQDRYNEQFF. The DNA of the CDR3 is TGCGCCAGCAGCACCCAGGACAGATACAATGAGCAGTTCTTC. Full variable domain (remainder filled in from reference TRBV5-1 and TRBJ2-1): KAGVTQTPRYLIKTRGQQVTLSCSPISGHRSVSWYQQTPGQGLQFLFEYFSETQRNKGNFPGRFSGRQFSNSRSEMNVSTLELGDSALYLCASSTQDRYNEQFFGPGTRLTVL.